This paragraph covers one TCR beta chain sequence. Its antigen remains unidentified. This sample stems from a study of beta chain features in type 1 diabetes. Study-level information: The samples had around 100 million sorted cells examined in all. Study conclusions and caveats: Amplification by PCR could prefer shorter templates, with the same effect in patients and controls. A pattern of fewer insertions and more deletions at VDJ junctions was seen in type 1 diabetes patients.

V lost 5 bases and J 8 bases, leaving 19 bases between the germline ends. The length of the CDR3 is 15 residues. CDR1 SEHNR and CDR2 FQNEAQ come from the germline V gene (reference sequence). The investigators reverse transcribed all of the isolated RNA, so they sequenced expressed TCRB transcripts. The repertoire was sequenced with immunoSEQ multiplex PCR; TCRdb's copy has only in-frame clones and lacks some. The table has about 230,000 clones, roughly 9.6% seen once; the top ten hold approximately 0.03%. The sequenced material came from naive CD4+ T cells from blood. The chain carries TRBV7-9 and TRBJ2-1; maybe TRBD1 (7 bases). The TCR sequence derives from a woman aged 18-35 years in good health. The CDR3 nucleotides are TGTGCCAGCAGCCCCTCGGACAGGAGGGGATATGAGCAGTTCTTC. Amino acids: CASSPSDRRGYEQFF.